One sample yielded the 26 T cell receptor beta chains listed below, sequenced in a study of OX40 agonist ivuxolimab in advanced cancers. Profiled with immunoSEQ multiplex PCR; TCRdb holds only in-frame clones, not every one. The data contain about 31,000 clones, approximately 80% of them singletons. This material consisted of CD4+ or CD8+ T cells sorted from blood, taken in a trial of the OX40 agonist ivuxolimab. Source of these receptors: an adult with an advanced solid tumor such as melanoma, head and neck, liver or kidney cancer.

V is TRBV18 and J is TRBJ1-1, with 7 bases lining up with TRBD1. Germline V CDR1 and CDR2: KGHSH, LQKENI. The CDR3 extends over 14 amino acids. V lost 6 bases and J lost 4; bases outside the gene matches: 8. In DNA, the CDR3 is TGTGCCAGCTCCCGACAGGGAGAGGGCACTGAAGCTTTCTTT. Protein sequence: CASSRQGEGTEAFF.

The DNA for the CDR3 is TGTGCCAGCAGCTTGGATAGGGTGCACTATGGCTACACCTTC. It codes for CASSLDRVHYGYTF. The chain couples TRBV5-6 to TRBJ1-2, with D uncertain. Germline assignment: CDR1 SGHDT and CDR2 YYEEEE. The CDR3 has 14 amino acids. The V gene lost 0 bases and the J gene lost 3 bases, with 9 bases spanning the gap.

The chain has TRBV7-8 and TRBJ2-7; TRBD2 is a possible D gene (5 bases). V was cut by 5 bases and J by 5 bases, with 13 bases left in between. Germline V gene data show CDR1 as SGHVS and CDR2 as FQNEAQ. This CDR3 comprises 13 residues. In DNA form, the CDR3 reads TGTGCCAGCAGCCCCCCGATGCGGGACGAGCAGTACTTC. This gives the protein CASSPPMRDEQYF. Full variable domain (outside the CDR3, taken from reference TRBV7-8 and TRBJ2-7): GAGVSQSPRYKVAKRGQDVALRCDPISGHVSLFWYQQALGQGPEFLTYFQNEAQLDKSGLPSDRFFAERPEGSVSTLKIQRTQQEDSAVYLCASSPPMRDEQYFGPGTRLTVT.

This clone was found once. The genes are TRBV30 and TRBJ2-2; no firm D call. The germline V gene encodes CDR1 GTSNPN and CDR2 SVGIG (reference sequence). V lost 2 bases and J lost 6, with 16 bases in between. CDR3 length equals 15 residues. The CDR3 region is CAWSSGPLLAGELFF. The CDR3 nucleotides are TGTGCCTGGAGTTCCGGGCCCCTTTTGGCCGGGGAGCTGTTTTTT.

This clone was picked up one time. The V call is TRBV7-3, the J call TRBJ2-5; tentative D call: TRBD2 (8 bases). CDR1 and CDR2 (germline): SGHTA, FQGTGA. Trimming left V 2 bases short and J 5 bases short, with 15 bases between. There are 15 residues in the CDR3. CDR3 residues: CASSLYSGGGETQYF. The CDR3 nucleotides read TGTGCCAGCAGCTTATATTCGGGAGGGGGCGAGACCCAGTACTTC.

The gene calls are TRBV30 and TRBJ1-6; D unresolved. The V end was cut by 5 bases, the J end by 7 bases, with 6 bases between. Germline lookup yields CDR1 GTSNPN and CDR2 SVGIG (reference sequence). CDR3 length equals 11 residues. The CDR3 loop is CAWEGNSPLHF. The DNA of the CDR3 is TGTGCCTGGGAAGGAAATTCACCCCTCCACTTT.

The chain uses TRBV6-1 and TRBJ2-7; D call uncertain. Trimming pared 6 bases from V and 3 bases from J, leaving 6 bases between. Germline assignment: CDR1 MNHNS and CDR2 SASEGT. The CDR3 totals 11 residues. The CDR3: CASSTLYEQYF. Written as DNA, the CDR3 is TGTGCCAGCAGCACTCTCTACGAGCAGTACTTC.

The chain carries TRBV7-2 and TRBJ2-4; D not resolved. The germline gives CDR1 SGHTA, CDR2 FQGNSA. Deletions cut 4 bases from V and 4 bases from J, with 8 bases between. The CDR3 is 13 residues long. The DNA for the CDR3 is TGTGCCAGCAGCTCCCGACCTAAAAACATTCAGTACTTC. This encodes CASSSRPKNIQYF.

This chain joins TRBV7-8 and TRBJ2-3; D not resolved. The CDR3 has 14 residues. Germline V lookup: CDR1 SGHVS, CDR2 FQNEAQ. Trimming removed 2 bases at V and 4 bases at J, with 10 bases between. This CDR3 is CASSLRGEADTQYF. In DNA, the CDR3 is TGTGCCAGCAGCTTACGAGGCGAGGCAGATACGCAGTATTTT.

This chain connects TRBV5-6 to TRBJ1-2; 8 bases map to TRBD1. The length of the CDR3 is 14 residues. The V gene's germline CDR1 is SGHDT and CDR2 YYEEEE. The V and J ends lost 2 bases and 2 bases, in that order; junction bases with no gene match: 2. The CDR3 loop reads CASSFRTGNYGYTF. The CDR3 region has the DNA TGTGCCAGCAGCTTCAGGACAGGGAACTATGGCTACACCTTC.

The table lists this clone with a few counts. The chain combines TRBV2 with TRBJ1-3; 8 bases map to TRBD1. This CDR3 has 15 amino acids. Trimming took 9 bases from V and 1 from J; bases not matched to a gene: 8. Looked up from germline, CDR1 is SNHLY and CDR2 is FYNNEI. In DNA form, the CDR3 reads TGTGCCAGTTCCTCAGGGGGCTCTTCTGGAAACACCATATATTTT. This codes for CASSSGGSSGNTIYF. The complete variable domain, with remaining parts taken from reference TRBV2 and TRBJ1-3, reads EPEVTQTPSHQVTQMGQEVILRCVPISNHLYFYWYRQILGQKVEFLVSFYNNEISEKSEIFDDQFSVERPDGSNFTLKIRSTKLEDSAMYFCASSSGGSSGNTIYFGEGSWLTVV.

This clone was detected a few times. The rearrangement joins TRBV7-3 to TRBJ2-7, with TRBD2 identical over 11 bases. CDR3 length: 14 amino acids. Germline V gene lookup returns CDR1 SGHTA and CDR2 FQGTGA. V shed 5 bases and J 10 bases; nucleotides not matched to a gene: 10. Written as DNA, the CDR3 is TGTGCCAGCAGCCCCCCTGGGACTAGCGGCCCACAGTACTTC. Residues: CASSPPGTSGPQYF.

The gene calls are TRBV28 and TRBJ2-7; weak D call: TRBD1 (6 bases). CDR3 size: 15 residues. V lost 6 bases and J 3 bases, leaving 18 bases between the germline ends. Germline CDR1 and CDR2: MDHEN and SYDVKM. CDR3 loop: CASSFSRTALYEQYF. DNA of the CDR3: TGTGCCAGCAGCTTTTCCCGGACAGCCCTCTACGAGCAGTACTTC.

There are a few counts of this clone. DNA of the CDR3: TGTGCCAGCAGCTTCGACACCCGGGGCACTGAAGCTTTCTTT. The encoded protein is CASSFDTRGTEAFF. This rearrangement joins TRBV7-2 to TRBJ1-1; no clear D gene. Germline CDR1 reads SGHTA; CDR2 reads FQGNSA. CDR3 length: 14 amino acids. With 3 bases removed from V and 4 bases from J, the gap between germline ends came to 12 bases.

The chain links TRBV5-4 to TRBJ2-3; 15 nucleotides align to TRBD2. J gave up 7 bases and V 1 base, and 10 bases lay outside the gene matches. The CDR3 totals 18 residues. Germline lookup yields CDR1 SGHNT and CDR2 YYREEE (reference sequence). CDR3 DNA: TGTGCCAGCAGCTTGAGCCCGGGACTAGCGGGAGGTAAAAATACGCAGTATTTT. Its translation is CASSLSPGLAGGKNTQYF.

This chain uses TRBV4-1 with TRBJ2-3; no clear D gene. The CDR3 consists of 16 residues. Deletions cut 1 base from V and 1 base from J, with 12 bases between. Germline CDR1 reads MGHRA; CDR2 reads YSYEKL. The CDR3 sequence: CASSQVAAEGTDTQYF. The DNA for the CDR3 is TGCGCCAGCAGCCAAGTCGCGGCAGAGGGCACAGATACGCAGTATTTT.

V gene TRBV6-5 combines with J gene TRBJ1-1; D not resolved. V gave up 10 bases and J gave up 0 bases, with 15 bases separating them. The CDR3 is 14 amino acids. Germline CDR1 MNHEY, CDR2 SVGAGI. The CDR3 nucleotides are TGTGCCACCATGAAAACGGAGGTGAACACTGAAGCTTTCTTT. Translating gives CATMKTEVNTEAFF.

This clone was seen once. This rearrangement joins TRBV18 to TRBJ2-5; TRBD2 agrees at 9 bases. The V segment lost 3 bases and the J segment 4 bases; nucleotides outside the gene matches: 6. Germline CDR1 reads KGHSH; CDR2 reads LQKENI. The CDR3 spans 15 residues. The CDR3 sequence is CASSPPSAGGETQYF. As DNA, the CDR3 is TGTGCCAGCTCACCGCCGTCAGCGGGAGGAGAGACCCAGTACTTC.

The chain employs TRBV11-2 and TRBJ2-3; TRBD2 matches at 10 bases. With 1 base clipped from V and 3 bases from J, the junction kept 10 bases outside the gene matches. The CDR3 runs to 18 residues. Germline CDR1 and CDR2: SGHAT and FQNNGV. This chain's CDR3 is CASSLVLIAGGITDTQYF. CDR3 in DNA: TGTGCCAGCAGCTTAGTACTAATAGCGGGAGGCATAACAGATACGCAGTATTTT.

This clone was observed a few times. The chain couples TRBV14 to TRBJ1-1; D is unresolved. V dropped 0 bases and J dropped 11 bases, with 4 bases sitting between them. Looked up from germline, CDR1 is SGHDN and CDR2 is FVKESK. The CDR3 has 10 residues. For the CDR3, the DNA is TGTGCCAGCAGCCAAGACGCCGCTTTCTTT. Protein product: CASSQDAAFF.

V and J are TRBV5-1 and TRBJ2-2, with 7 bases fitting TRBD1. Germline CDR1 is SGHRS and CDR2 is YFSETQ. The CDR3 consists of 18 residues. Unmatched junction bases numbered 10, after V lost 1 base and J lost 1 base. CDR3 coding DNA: TGCGCCAGCAGCTTGACGACAGGGCAAAGACGGAACACCGGGGAGCTGTTTTTT. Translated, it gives CASSLTTGQRRNTGELFF.

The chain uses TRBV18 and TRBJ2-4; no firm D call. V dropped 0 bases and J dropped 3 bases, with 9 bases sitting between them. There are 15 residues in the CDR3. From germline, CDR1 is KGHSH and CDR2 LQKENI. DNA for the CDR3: TGTGCCAGCTCACCACCGTCGGCAGGCAAAAACATTCAGTACTTC. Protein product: CASSPPSAGKNIQYF. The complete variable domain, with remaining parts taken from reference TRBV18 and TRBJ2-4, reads NAGVMQNPRHLVRRRGQEARLRCSPMKGHSHVYWYRQLPEEGLKFMVYLQKENIIDESGMPKERFSAEFPKEGPSILRIQQVVRGDSAAYFCASSPPSAGKNIQYFGAGTRLSVL.

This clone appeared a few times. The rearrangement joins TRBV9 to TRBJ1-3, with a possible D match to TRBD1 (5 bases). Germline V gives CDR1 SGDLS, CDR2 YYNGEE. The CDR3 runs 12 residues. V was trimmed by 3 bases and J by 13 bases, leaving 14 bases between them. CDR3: CASSGTSRGIYF. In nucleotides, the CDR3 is TGTGCCAGCAGCGGGACATCCCGGGGTATATATTTT.

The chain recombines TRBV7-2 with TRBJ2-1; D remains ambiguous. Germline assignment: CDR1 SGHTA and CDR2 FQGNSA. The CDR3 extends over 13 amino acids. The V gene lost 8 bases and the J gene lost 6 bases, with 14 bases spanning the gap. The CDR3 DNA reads TGTGCCAGCGGGTCGGGTTATTTCAATGAGCAGTTCTTC. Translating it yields CASGSGYFNEQFF.

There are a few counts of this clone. Written as DNA, the CDR3 is TGCGCCAGCAGCCAAGGCGGGGGAAACTATGGCTACACCTTC. Translated, it gives CASSQGGGNYGYTF. The chain joins TRBV4-1 to TRBJ1-2, with TRBD1 as a possible D gene (5 bases). The CDR3 sequence is 14 residues long. Germline lookup yields CDR1 MGHRA and CDR2 YSYEKL. V dropped 1 base and J dropped 2 bases, with 8 bases sitting between them.

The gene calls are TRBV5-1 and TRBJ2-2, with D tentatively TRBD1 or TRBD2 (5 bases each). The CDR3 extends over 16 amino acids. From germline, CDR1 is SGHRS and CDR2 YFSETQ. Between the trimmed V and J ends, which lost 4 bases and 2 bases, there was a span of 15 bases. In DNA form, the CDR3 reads TGCGCCAGCAGCCCCCGGTGGGACGGCAACACCGGGGAGCTGTTTTTT. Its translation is CASSPRWDGNTGELFF.